The 20 T cell receptor beta chains below were found in one sample sequenced in a study of vaccination effects on CD4 cells after COVID-19. The ViraFEST assay expanded antigen-specific CD4+ T cells with viral peptide pools before sequencing. Following 10 days of culture, CD4+ T cells were isolated. Of the BNT162b2 and mRNA-1273 vaccines, participants received two doses of one or the other. No antigens are known for them. Clones were read by immunoSEQ multiplex PCR, and TCRdb kept only the in-frame ones, dropping some. The table includes tens of thousands of clones, over 75% detected once. Source: CD4+ T cells from PBMCs cultured with HCoV-OC43 spike peptides, taken after COVID-19 vaccination. As for subset: HCoV-OC43 spike overlapping peptide pool stimulation. These receptors came from a human donor who received a COVID-19 vaccine.

This chain links TRBV18 with TRBJ1-1; 8 bases fit TRBD1. Trimming removed 5 bases from V and 0 bases from J; junction bases left unmatched: 2. The CDR3 has 14 residues. CDR1 and CDR2 from the germline V gene are KGHSH and LQKENI. The CDR3 DNA reads TGTGCCAGCTCAAGACAGGGGCTGAACACTGAAGCTTTCTTT. Its protein is CASSRQGLNTEAFF.

The CDR3 coding sequence is TGCGCCAGCAGCGGGGCGGGTAGCACAGATACGCAGTATTTT. Its protein product is CASSGAGSTDTQYF. This rearrangement joins TRBV5-1 to TRBJ2-3; D is tentatively TRBD1 or TRBD2 (5 bases each). Germline V gives CDR1 SGHRS, CDR2 YFSETQ. The CDR3 sequence is 14 residues long. V shed 4 bases and J shed 0 bases, with 9 bases lying between them.

V gene TRBV7-8 combines with J gene TRBJ1-4; no reliable D call. This CDR3 is 17 amino acids long. CDR1 SGHVS and CDR2 FQNEAQ come from the germline V gene. V shed 1 base and J shed 8 bases, with 20 bases lying between them. The CDR3 loop reads CASSLVSAGATQEKLFF. CDR3 DNA: TGTGCCAGCAGCTTAGTTTCGGCGGGAGCAACCCAAGAAAAACTGTTTTTT.

This clone was recorded once. J is TRBJ2-3 and V is TRBV10-2; unclear D gene. The CDR3 consists of 15 residues. Trimming removed 2 bases from V and 2 bases from J, with 11 bases in between. Germline-derived CDR1 and CDR2 are WSHSY and SAAADI. CDR3 nucleotides: TGCGCCAGCAGTGAGGGATTAAGACTCACAGATACGCAGTATTTT. Its translation: CASSEGLRLTDTQYF.

V and J are TRBV18 and TRBJ2-5; TRBD1 matches 7 bases. The CDR3 covers 15 residues. V dropped 4 bases and J dropped 4; count of bases not matched to a gene: 9. CDR1 is KGHSH, CDR2 LQKENI, per germline. DNA for the CDR3: TGTGCCAGCTCACGCCAGACAGGGTTGGGAGAGACCCAGTACTTC. Amino acids: CASSRQTGLGETQYF.

This clone was counted a single time. An end of the junction does not agree with germline; a read error may underlie this. V usage is TRBV11-2 and J usage is TRBJ1-2; D is unresolved. Looked up from germline, CDR1 is SGHAT and CDR2 is FQNNGV. This CDR3 spans 13 amino acids. The CDR3, as DNA: TGTGCCAGCAGCCCGACCTTAAACTCTGGCTACACCTTC. Amino acid sequence: CASSPTLNSGYTF.

The chain recombines TRBV6-5 with TRBJ2-7; tentatively, D is TRBD1 or TRBD2 (6 bases each). The CDR3 consists of 13 residues. V lost 6 bases and J lost 3, with 12 bases in between. Looked up from germline, CDR1 is MNHEY and CDR2 is SVGAGI. This chain's CDR3 is CASRPRGHYEQYV. In DNA form, the CDR3 reads TGTGCCAGCAGACCGCGGGGACACTACGAGCAGTACGTC.

This chain links TRBV6-5 with TRBJ2-5; D may match TRBD1 or TRBD2 (5 bases each). CDR3 length: 14 amino acids. The V end was cut by 0 bases, the J end by 5 bases, with 10 bases between. Germline-derived CDR1 and CDR2 are MNHEY and SVGAGI. The CDR3 loop reads CASSYSNWGETQYF. The CDR3 DNA reads as TGTGCCAGCAGTTACTCGAACTGGGGGGAGACCCAGTACTTC.

This clone was detected only a few times. The chain combines TRBV6-2 or TRBV6-3 with TRBJ2-1; TRBD2 might be the D (7 bases). V was clipped by 3 bases and J by 7 bases, with 13 bases between them. The CDR3 length is 14 residues. The germline V gene encodes CDR1 MNHEY and CDR2 SVGEGT. The chain's CDR3 is CASSYDGRGNEQFF. The CDR3, as DNA: TGTGCCAGCAGTTATGATGGGAGGGGGAATGAGCAGTTCTTC.

This chain connects TRBV29-1 to TRBJ1-1, with D uncertain. Between the trimmed V and J ends, which lost 5 bases and 3 bases, there was a span of 16 bases. Germline V gene lookup returns CDR1 SQVTM and CDR2 ANQGSEA. The CDR3 covers 14 residues. The CDR3 sequence is CSVLRLSEDTEAFF. For the CDR3, the DNA is TGCAGCGTTCTCAGATTGAGTGAGGACACTGAAGCTTTCTTT.

The chain recombines TRBV14 with TRBJ2-1; D could derive from TRBD1 or TRBD2 (6 bases each). Trimming pared 3 bases from V and 9 bases from J, leaving 15 bases between. The CDR3 runs to 14 residues. CDR1 and CDR2 from the germline V gene are SGHDN and FVKESK. Here the CDR3 DNA reads TGTGCCAGCAGCCAGACAAGGGGGGCGAGTGAGCAGTTCTTC. Residues: CASSQTRGASEQFF.

This clone was found once. This rearrangement joins TRBV5-4 to TRBJ2-6, with 7 nucleotides matching TRBD1. The germline V gene has CDR1 SGHNT and CDR2 YYREEE (reference sequence). The CDR3 extends over 18 amino acids. The V gene end was trimmed by 3 bases and the J gene end by 0 bases; junction bases not matched to a gene: 9. CDR3 sequence reads: CASSSTGASNSGANVLTF. CDR3 nucleotides: TGTGCCAGCAGCTCCACAGGGGCGTCAAACTCTGGGGCCAACGTCCTGACTTTC.

The chain links TRBV9 to TRBJ1-2; D unclear. CDR1 and CDR2 from the germline V gene are SGDLS and YYNGEE. This CDR3 is 13 amino acids long. Trimming took off 4 bases at V and 8 bases at J, with 15 bases between the two ends. CDR3 bases: TGTGCCAGCAGCCCATCGCTCGGGCTCGGCTACACCTTC. Translation gives CASSPSLGLGYTF. Looking up the rest from reference TRBV9 and TRBJ1-2 gives the full variable domain: DSGVTQTPKHLITATGQRVTLRCSPRSGDLSVYWYQQSLDQGLQFLIQYYNGEERAKGNILERFSAQQFPDLHSELNLSSLELGDSALYFCASSPSLGLGYTFGSGTRLTVV.

V usage is TRBV10-1 and J usage is TRBJ1-4; tentatively, D is TRBD1 (5 bases). CDR3 length: 12 residues. V lost 6 bases, J lost 7 bases, and 9 bases lay in between. Germline-derived CDR1 and CDR2 are WNHNN and SYGVQD (reference sequence). The CDR3 reads CASSDQGEKLFF. CDR3 coding DNA: TGCGCCAGCAGCGACCAGGGTGAAAAACTGTTTTTT.

This clone was observed once. The rearrangement links TRBV27 to TRBJ1-2; a weak D match, TRBD1 (5 bases). V was shortened by 7 bases and J by 0 bases, with 21 bases between the two germline ends. Germline-derived CDR1 and CDR2 are MNHEY and SMNVEV (reference sequence). CDR3 length: 17 amino acids. The CDR3 DNA reads as TGTGCCAGCATGGGGCGCTTGAATCGTGTGACTAACTATGGCTACACCTTC. Its translation is CASMGRLNRVTNYGYTF.

V gene TRBV3-1 (or the pseudogene TRBV3-2) combines with J gene TRBJ2-6, with D tentatively TRBD1 (5 bases). The CDR3 length is 17 residues. Germline CDR1 reads LGHDT; CDR2 reads YNNKEL (reference sequence). V gave up 4 bases and J gave up 5 bases, with 18 bases separating them. The CDR3 spells CASSPAKGESRANVLTF. The CDR3 bases are TGTGCCAGCAGCCCGGCAAAAGGGGAATCTCGGGCCAACGTCCTGACTTTC.

The chain combines TRBV3-1 (or the pseudogene TRBV3-2) with TRBJ2-3; TRBD1 is a possible D gene (6 bases). CDR3 size: 12 residues. CDR1 and CDR2 (germline): LGHDT, YNNKEL (reference sequence). V was trimmed by 3 bases and J by 8 bases, leaving 9 bases between them. Here the CDR3 DNA reads TGTGCCAGCAGCCAGGGGGCCGGTACGCAGTATTTT. It translates to CASSQGAGTQYF.

This clone turned up a few times. The rearrangement joins TRBV5-1 to TRBJ2-2; D ambiguous. Germline V gene lookup returns CDR1 SGHRS and CDR2 YFSETQ. The germline V and J ends were trimmed by 4 bases and 5 bases, with 12 bases remaining between them. The CDR3 has 14 amino acids. The DNA for the CDR3 is TGCGCCAGCAGCCCTACGCAGAGTACCGGGGAGCTGTTTTTT. Translated: CASSPTQSTGELFF.

The chain uses TRBV9 and TRBJ1-5, with D hard to call. CDR3 length equals 15 residues. Per germline, CDR1 SGDLS and CDR2 YYNGEE. V was clipped by 6 bases and J by 5 bases, with 18 bases between them. In nucleotides, the CDR3 is TGTGCCAGCATAAAGACAAGCCCTATTCATCAGCCCCAGCATTTT. It is translated as CASIKTSPIHQPQHF. The entire variable domain, with the rest obtained from reference TRBV9 and TRBJ1-5, is as follows: DSGVTQTPKHLITATGQRVTLRCSPRSGDLSVYWYQQSLDQGLQFLIQYYNGEERAKGNILERFSAQQFPDLHSELNLSSLELGDSALYFCASIKTSPIHQPQHFGDGTRLSIL.

The J gene is TRBJ1-2, the V gene TRBV11-2; 8 bases agree with TRBD1. Germline loops: CDR1 SGHAT, CDR2 FQNNGV. V trimming: 5 bases; J trimming: 7 bases; junction bases outside the gene matches: 6. The CDR3 length is 13 residues. The CDR3 nucleotides are TGTGCCAGCAGCCTCAGGGGGCACGGTGGCTACACCTTC. Its translation is CASSLRGHGGYTF. Variable domain in full (rest from reference TRBV11-2 and TRBJ1-2): EAGVAQSPRYKIIEKRQSVAFWCNPISGHATLYWYQQILGQGPKLLIQFQNNGVVDDSQLPKDRFSAERLKGVDSTLKIQPAKLEDSAVYLCASSLRGHGGYTFGSGTRLTVV.